This TCR beta chain appears in the sequencing data of a study of regulatory T cells in long-lasting Graves disease. This sample's time point: persistent/refractory GD, antithyroid drugs over 5 years with positive TRAb. Preparation of the TCR library used RNA extracted from PBMCs. Researchers made TCR beta libraries by using iRepertoire HTBI primers and running Arm-PCR on CDR3 regions. In TCRdb, the multiplex PCR reads were re-called with MiXCR into one record per CDR3 protein. The sample has around 500,000 distinct CDR3 sequences; less than 25% are singletons. V lost 6 bases and J 3 bases, leaving 6 bases between the germline ends. Germline CDR1 MDHEN, CDR2 SYDVKM. The CDR3 totals 12 residues. This clonotype was recorded at least ten times.

The sample in question was peripheral blood mononuclear cells (PBMCs), obtained when the disease was refractory, from a patient treated with antithyroid drugs. The clonotype was recovered from a female donor with Graves disease. The chain uses TRBV28 and TRBJ1-5; D is uncertain. The CDR3 DNA reads as TGTGCCAGCAGAGGTACCAATCAGCCCCAGCATTTT. It is translated as CASRGTNQPQHF.